Sequencing of this T cell receptor beta chain was carried out in a study of T cell changes during pregnancy in multiple sclerosis. The CDR3 totals 15 residues. The V segment lost 4 bases and the J segment 5 bases; nucleotides outside the gene matches: 6. CDR1 SGHRS and CDR2 YFSETQ come from the germline V gene. Method: immunoSEQ multiplex PCR; TCRdb's copy keeps in-frame clones and lacks some. The sample carries more than 85,000 clones, roughly 92% recorded once. This clonotype was sampled from a female donor with multiple sclerosis, enrolled in a pregnancy study. The chain uses TRBV5-1 and TRBJ2-2; 9 bases are shared with TRBD1. This sample comprised peripheral blood, obtained in the second trimester of pregnancy. CDR3 protein: CASSKDRGVTGELFF. The DNA for the CDR3 is TGCGCCAGCAGCAAGGACAGGGGAGTAACCGGGGAGCTGTTTTTT.